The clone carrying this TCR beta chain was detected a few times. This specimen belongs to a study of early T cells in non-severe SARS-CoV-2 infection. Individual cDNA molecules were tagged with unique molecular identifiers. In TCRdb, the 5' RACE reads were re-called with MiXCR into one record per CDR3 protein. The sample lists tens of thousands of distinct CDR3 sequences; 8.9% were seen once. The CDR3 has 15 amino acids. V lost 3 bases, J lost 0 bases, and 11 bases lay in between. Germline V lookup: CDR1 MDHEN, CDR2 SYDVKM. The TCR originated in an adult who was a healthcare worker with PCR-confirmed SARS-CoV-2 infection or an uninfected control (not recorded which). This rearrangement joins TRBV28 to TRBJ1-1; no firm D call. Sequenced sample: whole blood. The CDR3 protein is CASSLFGEVNTEAFF. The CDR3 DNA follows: TGTGCCAGCAGTTTGTTCGGGGAGGTGAACACTGAAGCTTTCTTT.